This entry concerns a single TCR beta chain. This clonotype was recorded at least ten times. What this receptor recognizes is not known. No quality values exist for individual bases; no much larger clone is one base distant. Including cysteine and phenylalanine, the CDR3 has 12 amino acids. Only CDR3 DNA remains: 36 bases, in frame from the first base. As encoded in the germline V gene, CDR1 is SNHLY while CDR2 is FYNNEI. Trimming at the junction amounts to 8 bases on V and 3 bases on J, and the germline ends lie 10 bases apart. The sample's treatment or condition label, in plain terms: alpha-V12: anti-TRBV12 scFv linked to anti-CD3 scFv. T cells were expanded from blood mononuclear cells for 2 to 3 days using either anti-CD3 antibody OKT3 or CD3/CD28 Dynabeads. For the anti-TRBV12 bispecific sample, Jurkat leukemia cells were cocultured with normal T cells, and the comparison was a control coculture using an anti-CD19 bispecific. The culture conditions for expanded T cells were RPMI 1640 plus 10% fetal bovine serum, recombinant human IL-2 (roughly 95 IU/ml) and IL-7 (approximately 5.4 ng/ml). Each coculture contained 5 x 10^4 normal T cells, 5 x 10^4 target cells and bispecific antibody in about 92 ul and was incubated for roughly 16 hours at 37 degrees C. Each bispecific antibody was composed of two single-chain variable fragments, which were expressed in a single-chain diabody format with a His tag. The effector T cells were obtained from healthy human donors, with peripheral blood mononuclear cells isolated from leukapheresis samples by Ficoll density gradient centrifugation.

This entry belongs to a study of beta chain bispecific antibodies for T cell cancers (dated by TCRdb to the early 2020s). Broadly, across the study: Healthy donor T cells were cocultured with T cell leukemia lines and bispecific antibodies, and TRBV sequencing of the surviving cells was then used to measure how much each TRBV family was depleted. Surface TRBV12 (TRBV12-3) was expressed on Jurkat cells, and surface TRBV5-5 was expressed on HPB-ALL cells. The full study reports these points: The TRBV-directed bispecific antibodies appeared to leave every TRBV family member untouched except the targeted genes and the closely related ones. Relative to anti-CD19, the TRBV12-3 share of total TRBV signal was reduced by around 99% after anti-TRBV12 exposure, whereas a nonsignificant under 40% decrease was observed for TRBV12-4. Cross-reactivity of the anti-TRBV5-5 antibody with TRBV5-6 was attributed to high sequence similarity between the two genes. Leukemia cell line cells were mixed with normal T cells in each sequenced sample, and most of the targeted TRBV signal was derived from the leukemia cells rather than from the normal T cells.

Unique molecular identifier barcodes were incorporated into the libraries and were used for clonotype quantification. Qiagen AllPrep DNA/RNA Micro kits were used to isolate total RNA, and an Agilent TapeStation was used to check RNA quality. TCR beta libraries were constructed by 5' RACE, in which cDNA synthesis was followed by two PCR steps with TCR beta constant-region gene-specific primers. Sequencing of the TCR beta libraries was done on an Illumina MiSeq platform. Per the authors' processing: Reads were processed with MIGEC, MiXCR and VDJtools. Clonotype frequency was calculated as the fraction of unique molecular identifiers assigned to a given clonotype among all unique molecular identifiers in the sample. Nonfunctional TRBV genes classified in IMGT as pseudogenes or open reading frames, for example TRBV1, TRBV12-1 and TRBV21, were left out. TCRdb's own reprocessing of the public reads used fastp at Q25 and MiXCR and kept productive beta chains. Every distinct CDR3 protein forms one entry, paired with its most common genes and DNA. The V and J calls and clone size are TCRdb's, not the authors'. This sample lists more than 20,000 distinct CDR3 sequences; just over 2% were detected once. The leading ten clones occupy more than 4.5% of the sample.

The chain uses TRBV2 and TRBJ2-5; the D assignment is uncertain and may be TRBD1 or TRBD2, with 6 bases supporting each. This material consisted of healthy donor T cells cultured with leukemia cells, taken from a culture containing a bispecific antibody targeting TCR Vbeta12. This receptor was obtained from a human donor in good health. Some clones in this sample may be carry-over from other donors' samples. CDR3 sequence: CASDGGEETQYF. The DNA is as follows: TGTGCCAGCGACGGGGGCGAAGAGACCCAGTACTTC.